This is a list of T cell receptor beta chains from one sample in a study of OX40 agonist ivuxolimab in advanced cancers. Some clones are missing from TCRdb's copy, which holds only in-frame ones; the method was immunoSEQ multiplex PCR. The top ten clones hold just over 2% of a sample with 90,000 to 100,000 clones, approximately 95% of them seen once. Sequences were derived from CD4+ or CD8+ T cells sorted from blood, sampled in a trial of the OX40 agonist ivuxolimab. The source is an adult with an advanced solid tumor such as melanoma, head and neck, liver or kidney cancer. Each CDR3 is given with its conserved first and last residue. The order of the fields is V gene, J gene, D gene, CDR3 protein. The D gene is left open where the match is weak.

V: TRBV2; J: TRBJ2-2; D: NA; CDR3: CASSEFAGAAGELFF
V: TRBV6-6; J: TRBJ2-7; D: NA; CDR3: CASSTPSFYEQYF
V: TRBV27; J: NA; D: NA; CDR3: CASSLTKDYEQYF
V: TRBV27; J: TRBJ1-5; D: TRBD1; CDR3: CASTPPLKQGTSNQPQHF
V: TRBV11-3; J: TRBJ1-2; D: NA; CDR3: CASSFELGGLYGYTF
V: TRBV4-1; J: TRBJ1-2; D: NA; CDR3: CASSQDPDWDYGYTF
V: TRBV12-5; J: TRBJ1-2; D: TRBD1; CDR3: CASGPGQGVYGYTF
V: TRBV6-5; J: TRBJ2-7; D: TRBD1; CDR3: CASSSPGTGAYEQYF
V: TRBV29-1; J: TRBJ1-2; D: NA; CDR3: CSVPREFPNYGYTF
V: TRBV27; J: TRBJ2-5; D: NA; CDR3: CASSLTPQVETQYF
V: TRBV7-2; J: TRBJ2-7; D: TRBD1; CDR3: CASSLRGRDHEQYF
V: TRBV30; J: TRBJ2-7; D: NA; CDR3: CAGGLGTYEQYF
V: TRBV28; J: TRBJ1-4; D: TRBD1; CDR3: CASSPPGQVNEKLFF
V: TRBV7-2; J: TRBJ2-7; D: TRBD1; CDR3: CASSYPDRGYEQYF
V: TRBV6-5; J: TRBJ2-7; D: NA; CDR3: CASSYSLGPYEQYF
V: TRBV19; J: TRBJ2-2; D: NA; CDR3: CASWDPGAGELFF
V: TRBV7-6; J: TRBJ1-4; D: NA; CDR3: CASSPEASGNEKLFF
V: TRBV9; J: TRBJ2-3; D: NA; CDR3: CASSVESGASTDTQYF
V: TRBV9; J: TRBJ2-3; D: TRBD1; CDR3: CASSGRGLVDTQYF
V: TRBV5-4; J: TRBJ2-2; D: NA; CDR3: CASSFRGTGELFF
V: TRBV28; J: TRBJ2-3; D: TRBD2; CDR3: CASSSLAGFTDTQYF
V: TRBV7-9; J: TRBJ1-1; D: NA; CDR3: CASSSSWRGANTEAFF
V: TRBV4-1; J: TRBJ1-3; D: NA; CDR3: CASSQSHDWGGRNTIYF
V: TRBV7-2; J: TRBJ1-3; D: TRBD1; CDR3: CASRPSTGPGNTIYF
V: TRBV2; J: TRBJ2-2; D: NA; CDR3: CASSEAVREAGELFF
V: TRBV19; J: TRBJ2-5; D: NA; CDR3: CASSQDTSWGAATQYF
V: TRBV7-9; J: TRBJ2-1; D: NA; CDR3: CATENRVEQFF
V: TRBV6-1; J: TRBJ2-7; D: NA; CDR3: CASIGQPLYEQYF
V: TRBV7-9; J: TRBJ1-1; D: NA; CDR3: CASRAGNTEAFF
V: TRBV7-8; J: TRBJ2-7; D: TRBD1; CDR3: CASSLARGLTFPGEQYF
V: TRBV7-9; J: TRBJ2-2; D: NA; CDR3: CASSFQAVTGELFF
V: TRBV12-2; J: TRBJ2-6; D: NA; CDR3: CASRLDSRVPSGANVLTF
V: TRBV7-9; J: TRBJ2-1; D: NA; CDR3: CASSPAGTDYNEQFF
V: TRBV9; J: TRBJ2-1; D: TRBD2; CDR3: CASSLGTSGAYNEQFF
V: TRBV2; J: TRBJ2-7; D: NA; CDR3: CASSEAREQYF
V: TRBV19; J: TRBJ2-3; D: TRBD1; CDR3: CASQWDRGTDTQYF
V: TRBV6-1; J: TRBJ2-5; D: TRBD1; CDR3: CASSDIPGQTYQETQYF
V: TRBV6-1; J: TRBJ1-4; D: NA; CDR3: CASSEATLGTRGNEKLFF
V: TRBV28; J: TRBJ2-3; D: TRBD2; CDR3: CASRDLAGATSDTQYF
V: TRBV19; J: TRBJ2-3; D: NA; CDR3: CASSILGASTDTQYF
V: TRBV28; J: TRBJ2-7; D: NA; CDR3: CASSRGRNTYEQYF
V: TRBV28; J: TRBJ1-5; D: NA; CDR3: CASSFGGPYRAINQPQHF